The clone carrying this T cell receptor beta chain was recorded many times. Its antigen remains unknown. This sample was taken from a study of Graves' ophthalmopathy and Graves' hyperthyroidism. Study-level findings and limits: With a specificity of 72.22% and a sensitivity of around 71%, the model predicted ophthalmopathy progression. Blood also held most thyroid clonotypes expanded above 0.001 frequency.

The CDR3 contains 18 residues. The germline CDR1 and CDR2 sequences are MGHRA and YSYEKL. J was trimmed by 2 bases and V by 4 bases; bases with no gene match: 14. From RNA, the CDR3 regions of TCR beta chains were amplified and sequenced. In the first round, RT-PCR was carried out with HTBI primers, and a multiplex PCR formed the second round. TCRdb re-called the multiplex PCR reads with MiXCR, one entry per CDR3 protein. The table has hundreds of thousands of distinct CDR3 sequences, around 21% seen once. Only newly diagnosed hyperthyroidism patients aged 18 to 65, with under 2 months' duration, were enrolled.

The chain uses TRBV4-1 and TRBJ1-3; TRBD1 matches at 7 bases. Input material: peripheral blood. This clonotype originated in a woman aged 18-30 years with stable Graves' hyperthyroidism. The CDR3 DNA reads as TGCGCCAGCAGCCGCCCCAAAGGGGTCAGGGGGACTGGAAACACCATATATTTT. It codes for CASSRPKGVRGTGNTIYF.